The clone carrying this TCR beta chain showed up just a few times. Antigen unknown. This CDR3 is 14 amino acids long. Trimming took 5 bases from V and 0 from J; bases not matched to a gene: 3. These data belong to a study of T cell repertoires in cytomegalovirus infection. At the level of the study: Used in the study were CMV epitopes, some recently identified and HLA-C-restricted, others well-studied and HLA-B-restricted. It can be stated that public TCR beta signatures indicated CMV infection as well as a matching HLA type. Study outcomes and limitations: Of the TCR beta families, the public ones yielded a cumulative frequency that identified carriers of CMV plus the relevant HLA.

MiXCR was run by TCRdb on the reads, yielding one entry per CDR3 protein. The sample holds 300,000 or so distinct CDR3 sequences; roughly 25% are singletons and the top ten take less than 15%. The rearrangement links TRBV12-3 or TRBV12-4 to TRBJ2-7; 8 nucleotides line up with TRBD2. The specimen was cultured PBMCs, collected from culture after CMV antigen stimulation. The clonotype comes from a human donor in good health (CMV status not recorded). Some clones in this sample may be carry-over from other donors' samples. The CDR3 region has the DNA TGTGCCAGCAGTATTACTAGCGGCTCCTACGAGCAGTACTTC. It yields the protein CASSITSGSYEQYF.